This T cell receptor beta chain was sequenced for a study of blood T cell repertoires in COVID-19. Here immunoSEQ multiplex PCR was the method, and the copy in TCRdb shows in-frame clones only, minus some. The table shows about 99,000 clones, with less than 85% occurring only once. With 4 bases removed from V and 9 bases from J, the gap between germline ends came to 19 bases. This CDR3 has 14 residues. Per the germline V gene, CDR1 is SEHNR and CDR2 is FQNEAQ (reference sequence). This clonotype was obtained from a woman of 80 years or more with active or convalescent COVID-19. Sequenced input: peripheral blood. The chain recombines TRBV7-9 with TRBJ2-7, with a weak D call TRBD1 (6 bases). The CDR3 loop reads CASSYLRDTLVQYF. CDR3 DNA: TGTGCCAGCAGCTACCTCCGGGACACCCTGGTGCAGTACTTC. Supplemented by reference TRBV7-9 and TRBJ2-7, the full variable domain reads DTGVSQNPRHKITKRGQNVTFRCDPISEHNRLYWYRQTLGQGPEFLTYFQNEAQLEKSRLLSDRFSAERPKGSFSTLEIQRTEQGDSAMYLCASSYLRDTLVQYFGPGTRLTVT.